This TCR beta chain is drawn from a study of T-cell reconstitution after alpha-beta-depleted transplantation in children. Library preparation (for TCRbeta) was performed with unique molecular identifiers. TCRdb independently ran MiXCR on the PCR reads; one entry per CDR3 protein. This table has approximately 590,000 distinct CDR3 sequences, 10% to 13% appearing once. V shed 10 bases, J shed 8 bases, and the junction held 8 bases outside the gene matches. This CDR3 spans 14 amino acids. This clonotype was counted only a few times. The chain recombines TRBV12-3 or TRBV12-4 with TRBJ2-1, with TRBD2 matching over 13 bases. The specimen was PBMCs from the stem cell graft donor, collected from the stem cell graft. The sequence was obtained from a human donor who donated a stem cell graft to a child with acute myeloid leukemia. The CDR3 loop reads CANGLAGAGHEQFF. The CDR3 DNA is TGTGCCAACGGACTAGCGGGAGCCGGTCATGAGCAGTTCTTC.